This is a list of T cell receptor beta chains from one sample in a study of cytomegalovirus exposure and HLA in healthy donors. Only in-frame clones appear in the TCRdb table, and some are missing; sequencing was by immunoSEQ multiplex PCR. In total, the table holds 85,000 or so clones. Sequenced sample: PBMCs. These receptors were obtained from a woman aged 30 to 39 in good health and CMV-seronegative. Both conserved end residues are part of each CDR3. The D gene is left open where the match is weak.

D gene: -
V gene: TRBV5-1
J gene: TRBJ2-5
CDR3 protein: CASKVQGGFGETQYF
CDR3 DNA: TGCGCCAGCAAAGTACAGGGAGGGTTTGGAGAGACCCAGTACTTC

D gene: TRBD1
V gene: TRBV6-1
J gene: TRBJ1-5
CDR3 protein: CASRQTGNGQPQHF
CDR3 DNA: TGTGCCAGCAGACAGACAGGGAACGGTCAGCCCCAGCATTTT

D gene: -
V gene: TRBV2
J gene: TRBJ2-5
CDR3 protein: CASSGTVQETQYF
CDR3 DNA: TGTGCCAGCAGTGGGACAGTCCAAGAGACCCAGTACTTC

D gene: -
V gene: TRBV29-1
J gene: TRBJ1-1
CDR3 protein: CSVGGGGMNTEAFF
CDR3 DNA: TGCAGCGTTGGGGGCGGTGGGATGAACACTGAAGCTTTCTTT

D gene: TRBD1
V gene: TRBV5-6
J gene: TRBJ2-1
CDR3 protein: CASSLQGTPYNEQFF
CDR3 DNA: TGTGCCAGCAGCCTACAGGGGACCCCCTACAATGAGCAGTTCTTC

D gene: -
V gene: TRBV6-1
J gene: TRBJ2-3
CDR3 protein: CATKRGHTDTQYF
CDR3 DNA: TGTGCCACAAAGCGGGGACACACAGATACGCAGTATTTT

D gene: -
V gene: TRBV6-6
J gene: TRBJ2-1
CDR3 protein: CASSLHSGNEQFF
CDR3 DNA: TGTGCCAGCAGTTTGCACAGTGGGAATGAGCAGTTCTTC

D gene: -
V gene: TRBV5-5
J gene: TRBJ1-1
CDR3 protein: CASSSTGSVTEAFF
CDR3 DNA: TGTGCCAGCAGCTCCACAGGGAGTGTCACTGAAGCTTTCTTT

D gene: -
V gene: TRBV29-1
J gene: TRBJ1-4
CDR3 protein: CSVTGLTEKLFF
CDR3 DNA: TGCAGCGTCACCGGACTGACTGAAAAACTGTTTTTT

D gene: -
V gene: TRBV15
J gene: TRBJ1-1
CDR3 protein: CATSRTLGSGDTEAFF
CDR3 DNA: TGTGCCACCAGCAGGACCTTAGGATCGGGGGACACTGAAGCTTTCTTT

D gene: -
V gene: TRBV7-6
J gene: TRBJ1-1
CDR3 protein: CASSLGEGTEAFF
CDR3 DNA: TGTGCCAGCAGCTTAGGTGAGGGCACTGAAGCTTTCTTT

D gene: -
V gene: TRBV7-2
J gene: TRBJ1-2
CDR3 protein: CASSPRVGANYGYTF
CDR3 DNA: TGTGCCAGCAGCCCCCGGGTTGGAGCTAACTATGGCTACACCTTC

D gene: -
V gene: TRBV2
J gene: TRBJ1-2
CDR3 protein: CASSLQGFDYGYTF
CDR3 DNA: TGTGCCAGCAGTCTTCAGGGGTTTGACTATGGCTACACCTTC

D gene: TRBD2
V gene: TRBV5-1
J gene: TRBJ2-5
CDR3 protein: CASSSAPGLQETQYF
CDR3 DNA: TGCGCCAGCAGTAGCGCGCCGGGACTACAAGAGACCCAGTACTTC

D gene: -
V gene: TRBV19
J gene: TRBJ1-2
CDR3 protein: CASSIASNYGYTF
CDR3 DNA: TGTGCCAGTAGTATAGCATCTAACTATGGCTACACCTTC

D gene: -
V gene: TRBV18
J gene: TRBJ2-7
CDR3 protein: CASSPRDSQIAVARYF
CDR3 DNA: TGTGCCAGCTCACCACGGGACAGCCAAATAGCGGTAGCGAGGTACTTC

D gene: TRBD1
V gene: TRBV18
J gene: TRBJ1-5
CDR3 protein: CASSSDRAGGQPQHF
CDR3 DNA: TGTGCCAGCTCCTCAGACAGGGCTGGGGGACAGCCCCAGCATTTT

D gene: -
V gene: TRBV7-2
J gene: TRBJ1-2
CDR3 protein: CASSSREGGGYTF
CDR3 DNA: TGTGCCAGCAGCTCCAGGGAGGGAGGTGGCTACACCTTC

D gene: TRBD1
V gene: TRBV6-1
J gene: TRBJ2-1
CDR3 protein: CASSGGQKQFF
CDR3 DNA: TGTGCCAGCAGTGGGGGACAGAAGCAGTTCTTC

D gene: TRBD2
V gene: TRBV5-1
J gene: TRBJ2-1
CDR3 protein: CASTRTSGSDNEQFF
CDR3 DNA: TGCGCCAGCACCCGGACTAGCGGATCCGACAATGAGCAGTTCTTC